This T cell receptor beta chain emerged from a study of shared clonotypes between healthy human individuals. Looking at the study overall: CD8 memory received one plate per donor, CD8 naive two, CD4 memory three and CD4 naive three.

The CDR3 spans 16 residues. Naive CD8 cells were CD45RO-negative, positively selected for CCR7, excluding terminally differentiated effector memory CD45RA+ cells. The study's findings and limits: Non-shared clonotypes had lower generation probabilities than those shared by all four donors. Estimated clonotype richness was generally higher in naive than memory subsets.

Clones were read by immunoSEQ multiplex PCR, and TCRdb kept only the in-frame ones, dropping some. The sample comprises about 2 million clones, around 96% of which are singletons, and roughly 1% rests with the top ten. Points on this clone: Antigen specificity is unknown.

The gene calls are TRBV21-1 and TRBJ2-7. TRBV21-1 is tagged as a pseudogene. The TCR comes from a man aged 18 to 29 in good health. Input material: naive CD8+ T cells sorted from blood. DNA for the CDR3: TGTGCCAGCAGCAAAGTGGTGTGCCCGTATATTTACGAGCAGTACTTC. It specifies CASSKVVCPYIYEQYF.